This TCR beta chain was captured by sequencing in a study of T-cell reconstitution after alpha-beta-depleted transplantation in children. Study-wide results and caveats: Once a year had passed after transplant, T-cell counts and diversity came mostly from newly produced T cells.

Using unique molecular identifiers, the investigators prepared the TCRbeta library. Each CDR3 protein is one row after TCRdb ran MiXCR on the PCR reads. The sample lists just over 950,000 distinct CDR3 sequences, 25% to 30% occurring once. This clonotype was counted ten times or more. Its antigen is unknown. The V end was cut by 5 bases, the J end by 1 base, with 3 bases between. Germline values: CDR1 SGHRS, CDR2 YFSETQ. This CDR3 has 11 residues. Source: PBMCs, mostly from graft donor cells, taken 360 days after TCRalphabeta/CD19-depleted stem cell transplant. This TCR was sampled from a boy under two years old who had a stem cell transplant for SCID, so the T cells may come from the graft donor. V and J are TRBV5-1 and TRBJ1-1; D not certain. The CDR3 sequence: CASRQNTEAFF. CDR3 nucleotides: TGCGCCAGCAGACAGAACACTGAAGCTTTCTTT.